Below, 31 T cell receptor beta chains from the same sample are listed, as sequenced in a study of cytomegalovirus exposure and HLA in healthy donors. It was with 60 Vbeta and 13 Jbeta primers that the PCR ran. TCRdb's table, derived via immunoSEQ multiplex PCR, lists solely in-frame clones and lacks some. This sample's table has roughly 190,000 clones. Material for sequencing was PBMCs. These receptors were taken from a woman between 18 and 29 years old in good health and CMV-seropositive.

The CDR3 spells CASSQFRGRRVSTEAFF. CDR3 in DNA: TGTGCCAGCAGCCAATTTCGAGGGCGGCGGGTGAGCACTGAAGCTTTCTTT. V and J are TRBV5-8 and TRBJ1-1; no definite D call. The V and J ends lost 4 bases and 4 bases respectively, with 23 bases between them. The germline gives CDR1 SGHTS, CDR2 YDEGEE. The CDR3 has 17 residues.

The chain uses TRBV10-2 and TRBJ1-2; TRBD1 aligns across 8 bases. CDR3 length equals 13 residues. V gave up 6 bases and J gave up 8 bases; unmatched junction bases: 8. From germline, CDR1 is WSHSY and CDR2 SAAADI. The DNA of the CDR3 is TGCGCCAGCAGCGAGGACAGGGTCAGAGGCTACACCTTC. It is translated as CASSEDRVRGYTF.

V and J are TRBV6-5 and TRBJ1-2, with D unresolved. The CDR3 has 13 residues. Trimming cost V 2 bases and J 1 base, with 5 bases left between them. Looked up from germline, CDR1 is MNHEY and CDR2 is SVGAGI. This CDR3 is CASSYAVNYGYTF. In DNA, the CDR3 is TGTGCCAGCAGTTACGCGGTTAACTATGGCTACACCTTC.

On this clone: The same CDR3 is also encoded by other DNA sequences in this sample. DNA for the CDR3: TGCGCCAGCAGCTTGGAGGGGGCTGAGACCCAGTACTTC. Translation: CASSLEGAETQYF. This sequence joins TRBV5-1 and TRBJ2-5, with TRBD1 identical over 7 bases. The junction had 1 base not matched to a gene; V was cut back by 0 bases and J by 5 bases. The CDR3 spans 13 residues. The germline CDR1 and CDR2 sequences are SGHRS and YFSETQ. Full variable domain (outside the CDR3, taken from reference TRBV5-1 and TRBJ2-5): KAGVTQTPRYLIKTRGQQVTLSCSPISGHRSVSWYQQTPGQGLQFLFEYFSETQRNKGNFPGRFSGRQFSNSRSEMNVSTLELGDSALYLCASSLEGAETQYFGPGTRLLVL.

The J gene is TRBJ1-1, the V gene TRBV19; 8 bases are a match to TRBD1. Germline V gives CDR1 LNHDA, CDR2 SQIVND (reference sequence). V was pared by 5 bases and J by 3 bases, with 8 bases of the junction left unmatched. The CDR3 is made up of 15 amino acids. The CDR3 DNA sequence: TGTGCCAGTAGTGGGACAGGTACGACTTACACTGAAGCTTTCTTT. This gives the protein CASSGTGTTYTEAFF.

The chain is built from TRBV4-1 and TRBJ2-7; 8 bases fit TRBD2. The germline CDR1 and CDR2 sequences are MGHRA and YSYEKL. Trimming at V came to 1 base and at J to 2 bases, leaving 4 bases not matched to a gene. This CDR3 spans 15 amino acids. CDR3 nucleotides: TGCGCCAGCAGCCAAGCCCCGGGACTAGCCTACGAGCAGTACTTC. It translates to CASSQAPGLAYEQYF.

The chain carries TRBV5-1 and TRBJ2-7; 9 nucleotides match TRBD1. Germline loops: CDR1 SGHRS, CDR2 YFSETQ. Unmatched junction bases numbered 7, after V lost 0 bases and J lost 6 bases. CDR3 size: 15 residues. Here the CDR3 reads CASSLGGTGNSEQYF. CDR3 coding DNA: TGCGCCAGCAGCTTGGGCGGGACAGGGAATTCCGAGCAGTACTTC.

The chain has TRBV30 and TRBJ2-3; tentative D call: TRBD2 (6 bases). Germline V gene sequence: CDR1 GTSNPN, CDR2 SVGIG (reference sequence). V lost 2 bases, J lost 6 bases, and 15 bases lay in between. The CDR3 has 14 residues. CDR3 coding DNA: TGTGCCTGGAGTTTGACGGGAGTGAGTGATACGCAGTATTTT. Translation: CAWSLTGVSDTQYF.

The rearrangement joins TRBV2 to TRBJ1-1, with D possibly TRBD1 on 5 matching bases. This CDR3 has 16 amino acids. The ends were cut back, 9 bases at V and 1 base at J, with 21 bases in the middle. CDR1 SNHLY and CDR2 FYNNEI come from the germline V gene. CDR3 region: CASVRAPPGANTEAFF. The CDR3 bases are TGTGCCAGTGTCCGGGCTCCACCTGGGGCGAACACTGAAGCTTTCTTT.

V gene TRBV2 combines with J gene TRBJ1-2; 7 bases map to TRBD1. With V trimmed by 9 bases and J by 8 bases, 12 bases remained unmatched. The CDR3 contains 13 residues. The germline V gene encodes CDR1 SNHLY and CDR2 FYNNEI. The CDR3 region is CAREKGGGDGYTF. Here the CDR3 DNA reads TGTGCCAGAGAAAAAGGAGGGGGCGACGGCTACACCTTC.

The genes are TRBV10-3 and TRBJ2-2; 7 bases agree with TRBD2. Germline V gives CDR1 ENHRY, CDR2 SYGVKD. CDR3 length: 14 amino acids. Trimming cost V 0 bases and J 6 bases; bases outside gene matches: 1. The CDR3 DNA sequence: TGTGCCATCAGTGAGTCCGCGGGAGCCGGGGAGCTGTTTTTT. This gives the protein CAISESAGAGELFF.

This chain links TRBV7-8 with TRBJ2-7; tentative D call: TRBD2 (5 bases). Germline V CDR1 and CDR2: SGHVS, FQNEAQ. Trimming stripped 1 base from V and 5 bases from J, with 6 bases between. This CDR3 contains 12 residues. The CDR3: CASSLGGDEQYF. CDR3 nucleotides: TGTGCCAGCAGCTTAGGGGGAGACGAGCAGTACTTC. Full variable domain (rest looked up from reference TRBV7-8 and TRBJ2-7): GAGVSQSPRYKVAKRGQDVALRCDPISGHVSLFWYQQALGQGPEFLTYFQNEAQLDKSGLPSDRFFAERPEGSVSTLKIQRTQQEDSAVYLCASSLGGDEQYFGPGTRLTVT.

The gene calls are TRBV4-3 and TRBJ2-3; 9 bases line up with TRBD2. From germline, CDR1 is LGHNA and CDR2 YSLEER. The CDR3 length is 19 residues. The V and J ends lost 3 bases and 2 bases, in that order; junction bases with no gene match: 15. CDR3: CASSHFPGLADETTDTQYF. DNA for the CDR3: TGCGCCAGCAGCCATTTTCCGGGACTAGCAGACGAAACCACAGATACGCAGTATTTT.

The J gene is TRBJ2-1, the V gene TRBV7-2; 7 nucleotides match TRBD1. Germline trimming cut 4 bases from V and 2 bases from J; bases unmatched to any gene: 5. Germline CDR1 and CDR2: SGHTA and FQGNSA. The CDR3 runs to 15 residues. The chain's CDR3 is CASSSDRTPYNEQFF. The CDR3 DNA reads as TGTGCCAGCAGCTCGGACAGGACCCCCTACAATGAGCAGTTCTTC. Full variable domain (missing parts from reference TRBV7-2 and TRBJ2-1): GAGVSQSPSNKVTEKGKDVELRCDPISGHTALYWYRQSLGQGLEFLIYFQGNSAPDKSGLPSDRFSAERTGGSVSTLTIQRTQQEDSAVYLCASSSDRTPYNEQFFGPGTRLTVL.

The chain carries TRBV4-3 and TRBJ1-2; D ambiguous. The CDR3 has 14 residues. Germline CDR1 is LGHNA and CDR2 is YSLEER. V shed 6 bases and J shed 0 bases, with 11 bases lying between them. CDR3 DNA sequence: TGCGCCAGCAGACGACGGGGAGCTAACTATGGCTACACCTTC. Protein sequence: CASRRRGANYGYTF.

This chain uses TRBV6-1 with TRBJ2-1, with 9 bases identical to TRBD1. CDR3 length: 13 amino acids. Germline assignment: CDR1 MNHNS and CDR2 SASEGT. After removal of 7 bases from V and 7 bases from J, the junction contained 5 bases not matched to a gene. This CDR3 reads CASKRTGVNEQFF. CDR3 sequence (DNA): TGTGCCAGCAAACGGACAGGGGTTAATGAGCAGTTCTTC.

The chain uses TRBV5-1 and TRBJ1-1; perhaps TRBD1 as D (6 bases). There are 15 residues in the CDR3. Trimming cost V 2 bases and J 5 bases, with 16 bases left between them. Germline CDR1 SGHRS, CDR2 YFSETQ. The CDR3 DNA reads as TGCGCCAGCAGCTTTATATCTGGGGGCGAGACTGAAGCTTTCTTT. It translates to CASSFISGGETEAFF.

The chain is built from TRBV4-3 and TRBJ1-2, with D possibly TRBD1 on 6 matching bases. Germline V gene data show CDR1 as LGHNA and CDR2 as YSLEER. The ends were cut back, 8 bases at V and 1 base at J, with 11 bases in the middle. The CDR3 has 13 residues. This CDR3 reads CASSNRVNYGYTF. The CDR3 DNA sequence: TGCGCCAGCTCCAACAGGGTTAACTATGGCTACACCTTC.

The chain employs TRBV7-2 and TRBJ2-5; D perhaps matches TRBD2 (7 bases). This CDR3 has 14 amino acids. CDR1 is SGHTA and CDR2 is FQGNSA in the germline V gene. The ends were cut back, 1 base at V and 7 bases at J, with 13 bases in the middle. CDR3 amino acids: CASSLGGGAGTQYF. For the CDR3, the DNA is TGTGCCAGCAGCTTAGGAGGGGGGGCCGGGACCCAGTACTTC.

This chain uses TRBV18 with TRBJ1-3, with D perhaps matching TRBD1 (6 bases). The length of the CDR3 is 15 residues. V gave up 3 bases and J gave up 0 bases, with 9 bases separating them. Germline CDR1 and CDR2: KGHSH and LQKENI. CDR3 region: CASSPGQISGNTIYF. The CDR3, as DNA: TGTGCCAGCTCACCCGGACAGATCTCTGGAAACACCATATATTTT.

The V and J genes are TRBV29-1 and TRBJ2-1; D may be TRBD1 (6 bases). The CDR3 is 11 residues long. The germline V and J ends were trimmed by 6 bases and 9 bases, with 12 bases remaining between them. Germline CDR1 is SQVTM and CDR2 is ANQGSEA. CDR3 in amino acids: CSVRGDGEQFF. In nucleotides, the CDR3 is TGCAGCGTCAGGGGAGACGGTGAGCAGTTCTTC.

CDR3 in DNA: TGTGCCAGCAGCCAAGGGACTAGCGGGGGGGCTCAAGAGACCCAGTACTTC. This codes for CASSQGTSGGAQETQYF. J is TRBJ2-5 and V is TRBV4-2; 15 nucleotides agree with TRBD2. This CDR3 region has 17 residues. With V trimmed by 1 base and J by 2 bases, 2 bases remained unmatched. Germline CDR1 reads LGHNA; CDR2 reads YNFKEQ.

The rearrangement links TRBV11-1 to TRBJ2-3; D is perhaps TRBD2 (5 bases). V was trimmed by 1 base and J by 6 bases, leaving 5 bases between them. Germline V gene data show CDR1 as SGHAT and CDR2 as FQDESV (reference sequence). This CDR3 is built from 12 residues. The CDR3 coding sequence is TGTGCCAGCAGCTTAGGGAGGGATACGCAGTATTTT. Protein sequence: CASSLGRDTQYF.

This chain uses TRBV30 with TRBJ2-7; TRBD2 aligns across 10 bases. With 2 bases clipped from V and 2 bases from J, the junction kept 6 bases outside the gene matches. The CDR3 runs 15 residues. In germline, CDR1 is GTSNPN, CDR2 SVGIG (reference sequence). The chain's CDR3 is CAWSLGLAETYEQYF. The DNA of the CDR3 is TGTGCCTGGAGTCTAGGACTAGCGGAGACCTACGAGCAGTACTTC.

The chain recombines TRBV18 with TRBJ1-4; D uncertain. Germline CDR1 KGHSH, CDR2 LQKENI. V was trimmed by 5 bases and J by 8 bases, leaving 6 bases between them. The CDR3 loop spans 11 amino acids. Written as DNA, the CDR3 is TGTGCCAGCTCATCGGGGGAAAAACTGTTTTTT. Translation: CASSSGEKLFF.

The chain recombines TRBV12-5 with TRBJ1-6, with D possibly being TRBD1 (5 bases). V was pared by 1 base and J by 11 bases, with 9 bases between. Per the germline V gene, CDR1 is LGHNT and CDR2 is FRNRAP. The CDR3 covers 13 residues. The CDR3 here is CASGLESGAPLHF. The CDR3 coding sequence is TGTGCTAGTGGTTTGGAGTCGGGGGCACCCCTCCACTTT.

The V and J genes are TRBV11-2 and TRBJ1-2, with no clear D. V lost 4 bases, J lost 2 bases, and 14 bases lay in between. Germline V gene lookup returns CDR1 SGHAT and CDR2 FQNNGV. This CDR3 spans 15 amino acids. DNA of the CDR3: TGTGCCAGCAGCTCGAACAGTAGAATGAACTATGGCTACACCTTC. The encoded protein is CASSSNSRMNYGYTF.

This sequence joins TRBV5-1 and TRBJ2-5; possibly TRBD2 for D (6 bases). Per germline, CDR1 SGHRS and CDR2 YFSETQ. V was cut by 1 base and J by 5 bases, with 21 bases left in between. This CDR3 is 17 amino acids long. This CDR3 is CASSLPLGGDTGETQYF. As DNA, the CDR3 is TGCGCCAGCAGCTTGCCCTTGGGGGGAGATACCGGGGAGACCCAGTACTTC.

V gene TRBV7-8 combines with J gene TRBJ1-3, with TRBD1 as a possible D gene (6 bases). Per the germline V gene, CDR1 is SGHVS and CDR2 is FQNEAQ. The CDR3 contains 17 residues. The V end lost 1 base, the J end lost 0 bases, and 13 bases lay between the germline ends. CDR3 nucleotides: TGTGCCAGCAGCTTAGACAGGGATTACAGCTCTGGAAACACCATATATTTT. Translating gives CASSLDRDYSSGNTIYF. Full variable domain (rest looked up from reference TRBV7-8 and TRBJ1-3): GAGVSQSPRYKVAKRGQDVALRCDPISGHVSLFWYQQALGQGPEFLTYFQNEAQLDKSGLPSDRFFAERPEGSVSTLKIQRTQQEDSAVYLCASSLDRDYSSGNTIYFGEGSWLTVV.

The V gene is TRBV9, the J gene TRBJ1-2; no clear D gene. The V and J ends lost 0 bases and 2 bases respectively, with 2 bases between them. The CDR3 runs 12 residues. Germline CDR1 SGDLS, CDR2 YYNGEE. The CDR3 loop is CASSVANYGYTF. DNA for the CDR3: TGTGCCAGCAGCGTAGCAAACTATGGCTACACCTTC.

The J gene is TRBJ2-1, the V gene TRBV19, with a tentative D call TRBD2 (6 bases). Germline V gene data show CDR1 as LNHDA and CDR2 as SQIVND (reference sequence). The V end was cut by 7 bases, the J end by 10 bases, with 20 bases between. The CDR3 consists of 14 residues. The CDR3 is CASTFGLSVGEQFF. The CDR3, as DNA: TGTGCCAGTACATTCGGACTAAGCGTGGGGGAGCAGTTCTTC.